This T cell receptor beta chain was sequenced for a study of Graves' ophthalmopathy and Graves' hyperthyroidism. As to this clonotype: Its antigen is unknown. One end of the junction is discordant with germline, which a read error may explain.

Investigators amplified TCR beta CDR3 regions from RNA transcripts. Second-round multiplex PCR came after a first-round RT-PCR that employed HTBI primers. TCRdb ran MiXCR on the multiplex PCR reads and lists one entry per CDR3 protein. The data show roughly 400,000 distinct CDR3 sequences, about 17% seen once. CDR1 and CDR2 from the germline V gene are MNHEY and SVGEGT. The CDR3 sequence is 16 residues long. Overall study results and limits: Most expanded clonotypes in thyroid above 0.001 frequency also showed up in blood.

The chain links TRBV6-2 or TRBV6-3 to TRBJ1-5, with D possibly being TRBD1 (6 bases). The source of this sequence is an adult woman with stable Graves' hyperthyroidism. Material: peripheral blood. The CDR3 coding sequence is TGTGCCAGCAGTTACTCGTGGACAGCGGGCTATCAGCCGCAGCATTTT. Translation: CASSYSWTAGYQPQHF.